This T cell receptor beta chain was captured by sequencing in a study of beta chain features in type 1 diabetes. Study-wide points: Compared with healthy donors, patients appeared to share more similar naive, central memory and regulatory TCRB repertoires. Over-representation of high TCR-expressing cells was a possible consequence of cDNA sequencing. Moderately but significantly shorter TCRB CDR3s were found in Type 1 diabetes patients in all four CD4+ subsets.

Sorting based on CD45RO/CCR7/CD25/CD127/CD95/CD27 separated CD4+ naive, central memory, regulatory and stem cell-like memory cells. Turning to this clone: The antigen is not known.

Isolated RNA was reverse transcribed in full, so expressed TCRB transcripts were sequenced. Some 3.8 million reads, on average, came from each naive, central memory and regulatory T cell sample. The protocol was immunoSEQ multiplex PCR, while the TCRdb copy is restricted to in-frame clones and leaves out a portion. The sample has more than 100,000 clones, under 30% seen once. The V gene lost 0 bases and the J gene lost 1 base, with 13 bases spanning the gap. The CDR3 covers 16 residues. Per germline, CDR1 SGHRS and CDR2 YFSETQ. What was sequenced was central memory CD4+ T cells from blood. V and J are TRBV5-1 and TRBJ1-1, with D perhaps matching TRBD1 (5 bases). This sequence originates from a woman between 18 and 29 years old with type 1 diabetes. This CDR3 is CASSLGMGGRNTEAFF. CDR3 DNA sequence: TGCGCCAGCAGCTTGGGCATGGGGGGTCGGAACACTGAAGCTTTCTTT.